This T cell receptor beta chain was retrieved from a study of T-cell reconstitution after alpha-beta-depleted transplantation in children. The CDR3 totals 11 residues. Trimming pared 5 bases from V and 8 bases from J, leaving 7 bases between. Looked up from germline, CDR1 is SGHTA and CDR2 is FQGNSA. This clonotype was counted a few times. For TCRbeta, the library was prepared with unique molecular identifiers. TCRdb passed the PCR reads through MiXCR, listing each CDR3 protein once. The sample holds 900,000 or so distinct CDR3 sequences, 16% seen once. This sequence originates from a male patient younger than 18 who had a stem cell transplant for acute lymphoblastic leukemia, so the T cells may come from the graft donor. The sample was PBMCs, mostly from graft donor cells, taken 360 days after TCRalphabeta/CD19-depleted stem cell transplant. This chain joins TRBV7-2 and TRBJ2-1, with unresolved D. CDR3 loop: CASSAPHEQFF. The DNA for the CDR3 is TGTGCCAGCAGCGCTCCCCATGAGCAGTTCTTC.